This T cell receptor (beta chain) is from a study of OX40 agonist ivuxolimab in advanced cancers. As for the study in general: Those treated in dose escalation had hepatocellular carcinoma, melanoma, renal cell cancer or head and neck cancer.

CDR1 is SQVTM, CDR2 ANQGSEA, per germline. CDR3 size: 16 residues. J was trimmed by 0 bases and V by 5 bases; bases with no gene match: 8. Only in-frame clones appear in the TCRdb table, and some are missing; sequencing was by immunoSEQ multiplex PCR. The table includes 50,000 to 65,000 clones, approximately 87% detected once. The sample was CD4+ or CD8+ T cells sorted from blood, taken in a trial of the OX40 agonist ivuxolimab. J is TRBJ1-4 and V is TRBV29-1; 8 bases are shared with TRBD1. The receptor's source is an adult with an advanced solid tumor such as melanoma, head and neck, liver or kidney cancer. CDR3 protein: CSVIEDRDATNEKLFF. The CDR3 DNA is TGCAGCGTTATAGAGGACAGGGACGCAACTAATGAAAAACTGTTTTTT.